The clone carrying this T cell receptor (beta chain) was counted once. The CDR3 is 14 residues long. V lost 1 base and J 4 bases, leaving 10 bases between the germline ends. CDR1 and CDR2 from the germline V gene are SGHRS and YFSETQ. As originally analysed: Reference gene primer amplification gave estimated nucleated cell counts. The assay was immunoSEQ multiplex PCR, and TCRdb's table has in-frame clones only and misses some. That table supplies the V and J calls and clone size; D and trimming were determined from the DNA. This repertoire shows 80,000 or so clones, 80% to 90% found once; its top ten account for 15% to 20%. This sample is part of a study of blood T cell repertoires in COVID-19. Overall study context: Sites across the United States, Italy and Spain contributed samples from acute and convalescent COVID-19. T cells, B-cell-depleted T cells, or PBMCs provided the cDNA or gDNA that served as material.

The receptor comes from a human donor in a cohort sampled during active COVID-19. The chain joins TRBV5-1 to TRBJ2-3, with D perhaps matching TRBD1 (5 bases). Sequenced input: peripheral blood. CDR3 DNA: TGCGCCAGCAGCTTGAATGGGGCCTCAGATACGCAGTATTTT. Its protein product is CASSLNGASDTQYF.